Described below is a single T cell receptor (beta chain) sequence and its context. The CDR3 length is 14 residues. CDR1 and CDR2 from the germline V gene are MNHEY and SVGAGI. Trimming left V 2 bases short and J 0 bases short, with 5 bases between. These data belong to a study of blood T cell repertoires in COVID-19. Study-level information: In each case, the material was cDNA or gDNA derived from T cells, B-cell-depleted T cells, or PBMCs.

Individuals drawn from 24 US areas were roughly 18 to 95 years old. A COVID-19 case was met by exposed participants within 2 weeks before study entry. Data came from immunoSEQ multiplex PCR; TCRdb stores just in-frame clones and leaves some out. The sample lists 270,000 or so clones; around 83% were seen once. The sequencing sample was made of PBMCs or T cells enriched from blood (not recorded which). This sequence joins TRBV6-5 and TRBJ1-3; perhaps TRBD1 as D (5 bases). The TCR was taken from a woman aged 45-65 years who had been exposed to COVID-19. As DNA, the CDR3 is TGTGCCAGCAGTTACAGGGGCTCTGGAAACACCATATATTTT. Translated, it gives CASSYRGSGNTIYF.